This T cell receptor beta chain was sequenced in a study of blood T cells in healthy people across ages. This CDR3 has 17 residues. In germline, CDR1 is GTSNPN, CDR2 SVGIG (reference sequence). Unmatched junction bases numbered 9, after V lost 1 base and J lost 0 bases. A J-beta primer mix and a sample-barcoded 5' primer were used in a second PCR of about 7 to 12 cycles. In TCRdb, the 5' RACE reads were re-called with MiXCR into one record per CDR3 protein. In the table there are nearly 800,000 distinct CDR3 sequences, roughly 25% of which are singletons. The same data also went into a second study, on T cells of mothers and their children. From that study: The donors comprised about 6 children and their three healthy Caucasian mothers.

This TCR derives from a boy under 18 in good health. Sequencing was performed on blood. The chain carries TRBV30 and TRBJ1-5; 7 bases are shared with TRBD1. Here the CDR3 reads CAWSASRGRYSNQPQHF. CDR3 DNA: TGTGCCTGGAGTGCCTCCAGGGGGAGGTATAGCAATCAGCCCCAGCATTTT.